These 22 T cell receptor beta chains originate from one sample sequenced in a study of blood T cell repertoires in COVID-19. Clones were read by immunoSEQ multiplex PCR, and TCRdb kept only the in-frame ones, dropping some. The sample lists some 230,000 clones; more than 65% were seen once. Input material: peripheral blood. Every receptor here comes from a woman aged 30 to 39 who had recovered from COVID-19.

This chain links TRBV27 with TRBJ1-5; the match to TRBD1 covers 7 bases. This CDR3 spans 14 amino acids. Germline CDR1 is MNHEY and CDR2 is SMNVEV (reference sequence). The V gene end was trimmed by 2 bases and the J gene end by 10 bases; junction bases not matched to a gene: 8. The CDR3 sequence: CASSLENRGSPQHF. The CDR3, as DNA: TGTGCCAGCAGTTTAGAAAACAGGGGATCACCCCAGCATTTT.

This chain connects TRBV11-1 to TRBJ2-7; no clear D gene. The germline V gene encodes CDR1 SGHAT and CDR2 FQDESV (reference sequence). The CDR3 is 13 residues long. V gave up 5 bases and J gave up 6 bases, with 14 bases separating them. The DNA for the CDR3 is TGTGCCAGCAGCCCACCCCGAGACACCGAGCAGTACTTC. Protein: CASSPPRDTEQYF.

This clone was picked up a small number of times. The CDR3, as DNA: TGTGCCAGCAGTTACGGCTGGGGGCGCGTTAAAGGGGATGAAAAACTGTTTTTT. Translated, it gives CASSYGWGRVKGDEKLFF. The chain combines TRBV6-2 or TRBV6-3 with TRBJ1-4; TRBD1 is a possible D gene (6 bases). With 2 bases removed from V and 6 bases from J, the gap between germline ends came to 22 bases. This CDR3 contains 18 residues. Germline lookup yields CDR1 MNHEY and CDR2 SVGEGT.

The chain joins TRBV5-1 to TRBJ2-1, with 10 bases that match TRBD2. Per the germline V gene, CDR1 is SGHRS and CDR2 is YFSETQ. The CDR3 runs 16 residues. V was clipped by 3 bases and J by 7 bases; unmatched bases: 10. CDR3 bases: TGCGCCAGCAGCTCCAGCGGGGGACTAGCGTTAAATGAGCAGTTCTTC. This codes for CASSSSGGLALNEQFF. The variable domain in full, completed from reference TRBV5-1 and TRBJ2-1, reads KAGVTQTPRYLIKTRGQQVTLSCSPISGHRSVSWYQQTPGQGLQFLFEYFSETQRNKGNFPGRFSGRQFSNSRSEMNVSTLELGDSALYLCASSSSGGLALNEQFFGPGTRLTVL.

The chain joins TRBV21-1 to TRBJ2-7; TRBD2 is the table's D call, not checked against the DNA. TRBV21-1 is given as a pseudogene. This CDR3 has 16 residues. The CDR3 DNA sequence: TGTGCCAGCAGCAAAGGCGGGCGGGGCCCACTAGGCGAGCAGTACTTC. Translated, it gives CASSKGGRGPLGEQYF.

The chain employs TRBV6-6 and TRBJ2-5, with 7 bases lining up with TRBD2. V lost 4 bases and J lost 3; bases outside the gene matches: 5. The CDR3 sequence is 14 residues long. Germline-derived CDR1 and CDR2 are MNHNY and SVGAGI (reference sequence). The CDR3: CASSSRGGKETQYF. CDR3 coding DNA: TGTGCCAGCAGTTCCCGCGGGGGTAAAGAGACCCAGTACTTC.

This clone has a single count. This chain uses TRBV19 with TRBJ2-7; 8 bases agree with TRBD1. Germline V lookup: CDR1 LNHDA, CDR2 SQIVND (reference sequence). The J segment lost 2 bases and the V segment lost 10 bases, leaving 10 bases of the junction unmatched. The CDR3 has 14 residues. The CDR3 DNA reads TGTGCCACTGGTTCCGGGACAGGCCCCTACGAGCAGTACTTC. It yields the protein CATGSGTGPYEQYF. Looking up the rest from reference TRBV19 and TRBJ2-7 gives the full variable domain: DGGITQSPKYLFRKEGQNVTLSCEQNLNHDAMYWYRQDPGQGLRLIYYSQIVNDFQKGDIAEGYSVSREKKESFPLTVTSAQKNPTAFYLCATGSGTGPYEQYFGPGTRLTVT.

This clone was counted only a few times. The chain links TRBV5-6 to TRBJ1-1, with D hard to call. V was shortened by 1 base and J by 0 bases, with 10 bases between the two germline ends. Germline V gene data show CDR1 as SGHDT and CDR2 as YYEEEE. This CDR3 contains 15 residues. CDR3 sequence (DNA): TGTGCCAGCAGCTTGCCCCCGGGAATGAACACTGAAGCTTTCTTT. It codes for CASSLPPGMNTEAFF.

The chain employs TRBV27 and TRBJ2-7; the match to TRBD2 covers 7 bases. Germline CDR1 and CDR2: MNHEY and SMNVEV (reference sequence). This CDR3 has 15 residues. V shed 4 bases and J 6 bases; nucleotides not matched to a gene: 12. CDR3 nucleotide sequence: TGTGCCAGCAGTTCCCTCTCCGGGACTATAGGCGAGCAGTACTTC. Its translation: CASSSLSGTIGEQYF.

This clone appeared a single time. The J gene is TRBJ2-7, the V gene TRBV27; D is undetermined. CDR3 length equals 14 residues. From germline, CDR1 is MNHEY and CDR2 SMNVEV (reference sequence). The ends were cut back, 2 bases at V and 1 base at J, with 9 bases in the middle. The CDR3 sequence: CASSLGGLSYEQYF. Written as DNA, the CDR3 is TGTGCCAGCAGTTTAGGCGGTTTATCCTACGAGCAGTACTTC.

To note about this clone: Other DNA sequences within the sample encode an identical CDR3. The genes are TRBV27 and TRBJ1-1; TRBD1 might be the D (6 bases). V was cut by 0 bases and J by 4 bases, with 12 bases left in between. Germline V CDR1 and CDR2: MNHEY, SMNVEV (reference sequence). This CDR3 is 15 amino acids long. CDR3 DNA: TGTGCCAGCAGTTTATCAGGGGAAGGGGGCACTGAAGCTTTCTTT. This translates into CASSLSGEGGTEAFF.

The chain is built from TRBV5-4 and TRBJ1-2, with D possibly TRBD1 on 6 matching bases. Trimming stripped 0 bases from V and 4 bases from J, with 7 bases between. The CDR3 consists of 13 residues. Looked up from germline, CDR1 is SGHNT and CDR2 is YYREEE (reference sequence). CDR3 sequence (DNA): TGTGCCAGCAGCTTGGACAGGGTCTATGGCTACACCTTC. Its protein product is CASSLDRVYGYTF.

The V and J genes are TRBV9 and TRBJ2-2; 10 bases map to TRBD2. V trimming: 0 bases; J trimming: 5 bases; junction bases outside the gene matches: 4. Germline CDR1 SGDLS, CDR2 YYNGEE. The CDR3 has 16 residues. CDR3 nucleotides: TGTGCCAGCAGCGTAGGGGGACTAGCGTCGACCGGGGAGCTGTTTTTT. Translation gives CASSVGGLASTGELFF.

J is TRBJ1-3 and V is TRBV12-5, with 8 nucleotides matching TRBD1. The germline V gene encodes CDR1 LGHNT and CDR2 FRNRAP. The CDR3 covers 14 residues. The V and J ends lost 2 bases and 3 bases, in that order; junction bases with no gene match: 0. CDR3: CASGLTGGGNTIYF. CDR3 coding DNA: TGTGCTAGTGGTTTGACAGGGGGTGGAAACACCATATATTTT.

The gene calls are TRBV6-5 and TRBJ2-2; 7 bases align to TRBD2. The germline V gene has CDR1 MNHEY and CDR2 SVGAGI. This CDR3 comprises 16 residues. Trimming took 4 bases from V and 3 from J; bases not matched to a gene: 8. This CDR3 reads CASSSGGSGHTGELFF. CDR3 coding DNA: TGTGCCAGCAGTTCGGGGGGTAGCGGGCACACCGGGGAGCTGTTTTTT.

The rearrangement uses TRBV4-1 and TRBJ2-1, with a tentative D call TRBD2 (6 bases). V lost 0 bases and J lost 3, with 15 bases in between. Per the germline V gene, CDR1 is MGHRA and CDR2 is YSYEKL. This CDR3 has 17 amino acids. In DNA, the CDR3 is TGCGCCAGCAGCCAAGACCGGGGGTCTAAAGTCTACAATGAGCAGTTCTTC. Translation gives CASSQDRGSKVYNEQFF.

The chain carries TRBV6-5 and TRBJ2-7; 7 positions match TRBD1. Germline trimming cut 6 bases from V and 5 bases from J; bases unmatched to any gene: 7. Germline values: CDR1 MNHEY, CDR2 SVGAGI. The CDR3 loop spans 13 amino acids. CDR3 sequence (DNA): TGTGCCAGCAGCCGGACAGGATGGGACGAGCAGTACTTC. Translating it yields CASSRTGWDEQYF.

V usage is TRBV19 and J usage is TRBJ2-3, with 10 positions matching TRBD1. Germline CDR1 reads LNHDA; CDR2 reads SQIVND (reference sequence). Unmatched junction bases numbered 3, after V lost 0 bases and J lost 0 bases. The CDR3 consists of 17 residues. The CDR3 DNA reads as TGTGCCAGTAGTATAGATGGGACAGGGGTAAGCACAGATACGCAGTATTTT. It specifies CASSIDGTGVSTDTQYF.

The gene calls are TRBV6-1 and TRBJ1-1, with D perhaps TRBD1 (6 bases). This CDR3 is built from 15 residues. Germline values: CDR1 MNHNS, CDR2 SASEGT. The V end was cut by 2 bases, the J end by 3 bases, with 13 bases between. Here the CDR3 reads CASSELGGLDTEAFF. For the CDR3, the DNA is TGTGCCAGCAGTGAATTAGGGGGATTGGACACTGAAGCTTTCTTT.

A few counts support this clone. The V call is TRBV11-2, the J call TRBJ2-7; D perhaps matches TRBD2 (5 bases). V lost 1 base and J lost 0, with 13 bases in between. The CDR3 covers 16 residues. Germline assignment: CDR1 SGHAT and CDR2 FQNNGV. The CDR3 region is CASSLAPGKSSYEQYF. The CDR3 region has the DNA TGTGCCAGCAGCTTAGCCCCGGGGAAAAGCTCCTACGAGCAGTACTTC. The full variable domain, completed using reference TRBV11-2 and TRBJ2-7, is EAGVAQSPRYKIIEKRQSVAFWCNPISGHATLYWYQQILGQGPKLLIQFQNNGVVDDSQLPKDRFSAERLKGVDSTLKIQPAKLEDSAVYLCASSLAPGKSSYEQYFGPGTRLTVT.

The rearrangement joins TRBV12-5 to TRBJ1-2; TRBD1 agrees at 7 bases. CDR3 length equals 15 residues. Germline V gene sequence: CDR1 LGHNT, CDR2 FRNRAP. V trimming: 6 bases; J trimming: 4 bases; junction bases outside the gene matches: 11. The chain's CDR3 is CASGTGQAAIYGYTF. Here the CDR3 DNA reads TGTGCTAGTGGGACAGGGCAGGCAGCCATCTATGGCTACACCTTC.

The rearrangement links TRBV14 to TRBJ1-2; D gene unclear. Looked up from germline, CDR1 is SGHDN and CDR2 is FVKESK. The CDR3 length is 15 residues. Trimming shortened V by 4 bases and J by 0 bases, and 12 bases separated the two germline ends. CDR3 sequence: CASSPTTRANYGYTF. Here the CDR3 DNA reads TGTGCCAGCAGCCCGACAACGAGAGCTAACTATGGCTACACCTTC.